The present T cell receptor beta chain was sequenced within a study of blood T cells in healthy people across ages. The second PCR ran about 6 to 11 cycles with a sample-barcoded 5' primer and J-beta primers. TCRdb re-derived calls from the 5' RACE reads in MiXCR, one entry per CDR3 protein. The table lists some 670,000 distinct CDR3 sequences, roughly half of them singletons. This clonotype was counted at least ten times. The V gene lost 4 bases and the J gene lost 6 bases, with 11 bases spanning the gap. In germline, CDR1 is SQVTM, CDR2 ANQGSEA. This CDR3 has 12 amino acids. The specimen was blood. V gene TRBV29-1 combines with J gene TRBJ2-3; tentatively, D is TRBD1 (5 bases). The clonotype was recovered from a woman of 80 years or more in good health. CDR3 region: CSVGGGRDTQYF. In DNA, the CDR3 is TGCAGCGTTGGGGGCGGACGGGATACGCAGTATTTT.